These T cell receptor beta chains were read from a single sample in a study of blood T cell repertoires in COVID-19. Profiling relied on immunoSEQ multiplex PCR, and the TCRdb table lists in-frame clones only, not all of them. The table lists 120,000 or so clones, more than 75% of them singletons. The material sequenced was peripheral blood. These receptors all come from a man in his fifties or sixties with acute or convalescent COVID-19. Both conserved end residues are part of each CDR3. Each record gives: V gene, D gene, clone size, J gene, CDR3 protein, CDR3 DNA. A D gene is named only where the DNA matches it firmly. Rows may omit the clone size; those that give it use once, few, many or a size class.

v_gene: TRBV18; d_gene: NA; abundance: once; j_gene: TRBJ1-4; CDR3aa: CASSPSLTNEKLFF; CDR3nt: TGTGCCAGCTCACCGAGCCTTACTAATGAAAAACTGTTTTTT
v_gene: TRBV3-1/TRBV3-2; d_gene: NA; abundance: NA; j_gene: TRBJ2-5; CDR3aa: CASSQARWSETQYF; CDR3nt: TGTGCCAGCAGCCAAGCTAGATGGTCAGAGACCCAGTACTTC
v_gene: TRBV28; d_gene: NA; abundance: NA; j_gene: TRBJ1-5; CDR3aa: CASSETDKSYVYSNQPQHF; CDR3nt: TGTGCCAGCAGCGAGACGGACAAATCTTATGTATATAGCAATCAGCCCCAGCATTTT
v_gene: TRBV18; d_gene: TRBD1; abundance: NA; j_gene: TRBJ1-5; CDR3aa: CASLTGVGQPQHF; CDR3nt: TGTGCCAGCTTAACAGGGGTCGGACAGCCCCAGCATTTT
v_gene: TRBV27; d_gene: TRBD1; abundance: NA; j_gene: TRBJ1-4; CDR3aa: CASSFGTEGEKLFF; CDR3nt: TGTGCCAGCAGTTTCGGGACAGAGGGTGAAAAACTGTTTTTT
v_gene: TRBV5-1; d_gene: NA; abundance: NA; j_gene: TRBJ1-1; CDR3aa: CASSPGHSGDTEAFF; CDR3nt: TGCGCCAGCAGCCCAGGACATTCAGGGGACACTGAAGCTTTCTTT
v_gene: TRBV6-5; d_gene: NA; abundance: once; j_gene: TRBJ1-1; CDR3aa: CASSEGGTGAFF; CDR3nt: TGTGCCAGCAGCGAGGGAGGAACTGGGGCTTTCTTT
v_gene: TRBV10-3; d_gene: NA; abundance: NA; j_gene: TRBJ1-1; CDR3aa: CAISETQGSEAFF; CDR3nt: TGTGCCATCAGTGAGACCCAGGGATCTGAAGCTTTCTTT
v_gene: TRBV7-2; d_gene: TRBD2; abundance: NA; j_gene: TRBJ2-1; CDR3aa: CASSSSRLAVGDEQFF; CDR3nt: TGTGCCAGCAGCTCAAGCCGACTAGCGGTAGGTGATGAGCAGTTCTTC
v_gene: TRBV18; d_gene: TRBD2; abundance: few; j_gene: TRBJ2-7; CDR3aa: CASSTEAGVSYEQYF; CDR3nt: TGTGCCAGCTCTACCGAAGCGGGAGTTAGCTACGAGCAGTACTTC
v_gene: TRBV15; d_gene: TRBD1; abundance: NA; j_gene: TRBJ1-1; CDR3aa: CATSRDITGVGTEAFF; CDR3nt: TGTGCCACCAGCAGAGATATTACAGGGGTTGGAACTGAAGCTTTCTTT
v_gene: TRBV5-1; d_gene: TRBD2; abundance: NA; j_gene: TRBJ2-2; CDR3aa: CASSRIAGLNTGELFF; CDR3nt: TGCGCCAGCAGCAGGATAGCGGGACTAAACACCGGGGAGCTGTTTTTT
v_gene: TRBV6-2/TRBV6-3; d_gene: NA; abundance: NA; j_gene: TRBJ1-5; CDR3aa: CASSMRQRTRYQPQHF; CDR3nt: TGTGCCAGCAGCATGCGACAGCGTACACGTTATCAGCCCCAGCATTTT
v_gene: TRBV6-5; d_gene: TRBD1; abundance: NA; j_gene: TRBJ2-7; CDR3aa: CASSTDREDEQYF; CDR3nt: TGTGCCAGCAGCACGGACAGGGAGGACGAGCAGTACTTC
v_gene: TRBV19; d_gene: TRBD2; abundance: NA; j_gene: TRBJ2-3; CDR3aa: CASTLRASGSTDTQYF; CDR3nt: TGTGCCAGTACCCTCCGGGCTAGCGGGAGTACAGATACGCAGTATTTT
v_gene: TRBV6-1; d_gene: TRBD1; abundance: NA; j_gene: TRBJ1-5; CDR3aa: CASSDRDRGRRSNQPQHF; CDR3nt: TGTGCCAGCAGTGACCGGGACAGGGGGCGAAGGAGCAATCAGCCCCAGCATTTT
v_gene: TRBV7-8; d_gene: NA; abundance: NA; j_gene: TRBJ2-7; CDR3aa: CASSLSGPSSYEQYF; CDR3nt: TGTGCCAGCAGCTTAAGCGGGCCTAGCTCCTACGAGCAGTACTTC
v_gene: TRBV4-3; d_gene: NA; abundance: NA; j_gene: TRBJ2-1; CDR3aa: CASSQNSYRELTYNEQFF; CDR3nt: TGCGCCAGCAGCCAAAATTCCTACAGGGAACTTACCTACAATGAGCAGTTCTTC
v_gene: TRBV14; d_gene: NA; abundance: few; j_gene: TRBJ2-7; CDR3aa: CASSQRLGASEQYF; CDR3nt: TGTGCCAGCAGCCAACGTTTAGGAGCTTCCGAGCAGTACTTC
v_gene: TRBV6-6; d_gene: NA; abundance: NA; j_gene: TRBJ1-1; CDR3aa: CASSPPGGGIMNTEAFF; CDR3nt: TGTGCCAGCAGTCCCCCCGGGGGGGGCATCATGAACACTGAAGCTTTCTTT
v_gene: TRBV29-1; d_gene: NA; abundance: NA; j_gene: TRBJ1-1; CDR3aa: CSVDPGRGNTEAFF; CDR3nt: TGCAGCGTTGATCCCGGCAGGGGGAACACTGAAGCTTTCTTT
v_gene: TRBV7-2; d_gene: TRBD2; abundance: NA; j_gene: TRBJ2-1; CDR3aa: CASSFSSSGGVYYNEQFF; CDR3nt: TGTGCCAGCAGCTTCTCCTCTAGCGGGGGCGTTTACTACAATGAGCAGTTCTTC